Each of the 26 T cell receptor beta chains below was sequenced from the same sample in a study of beta chain features in type 1 diabetes. The isolated RNA, all of it, was reverse transcribed, so expressed TCRB transcripts were what got sequenced. The repertoire was sequenced with immunoSEQ multiplex PCR; TCRdb's copy has only in-frame clones and lacks some. Of 350,000 to 400,000 clones listed, 10% to 15% were seen once; the top ten hold over 0.008%. Findings and limits, study-wide: Within each of all four CD4+ subsets, Type 1 diabetes patients had TCRB CDR3s that were moderately but significantly shorter.

Their cognate antigens are unknown. Material: naive CD4+ T cells from blood. All receptors come from a woman younger than 35 with type 1 diabetes.

J is TRBJ2-7 and V is TRBV30, with a possible D match to TRBD1 (5 bases). V lost 0 bases and J lost 2, with 11 bases in between. Germline V gene data show CDR1 as GTSNPN and CDR2 as SVGIG (reference sequence). This CDR3 is built from 14 residues. The DNA for the CDR3 is TGTGCCTGGAGTGTGGTGGGGCTGGCCTACGAGCAGTACTTC. Translation gives CAWSVVGLAYEQYF.

The V call is TRBV7-2, the J call TRBJ2-3, with D perhaps TRBD2 (6 bases). Germline CDR1 is SGHTA and CDR2 is FQGNSA. V was pared by 2 bases and J by 1 base, with 10 bases between. This CDR3 is built from 15 residues. The DNA of the CDR3 is TGTGCCAGCAGCTTATCCCCGGGGGGCACAGATACGCAGTATTTT. It encodes CASSLSPGGTDTQYF.

J is TRBJ1-6 and V is TRBV14; D call uncertain. V lost 0 bases to trimming and J lost 9 bases, with 6 bases between them. Looked up from germline, CDR1 is SGHDN and CDR2 is FVKESK. The CDR3 is 13 amino acids. As DNA, the CDR3 is TGTGCCAGCAGCCAAGACCTCGGTTCACCCCTCCACTTT. This codes for CASSQDLGSPLHF.

This clone was counted only a few times. The chain couples TRBV29-1 to TRBJ2-1, with D tentatively TRBD2 (5 bases). The germline V gene encodes CDR1 SQVTM and CDR2 ANQGSEA. Trimming took off 4 bases at V and 0 bases at J, with 10 bases between the two ends. This CDR3 is 14 amino acids long. The CDR3: CSVVQRSSYNEQFF. Written as DNA, the CDR3 is TGCAGCGTTGTGCAGCGGAGCTCCTACAATGAGCAGTTCTTC.

The rearrangement links TRBV9 to TRBJ1-4; D is perhaps TRBD1 (6 bases). V was trimmed by 4 bases and J by 5 bases, leaving 18 bases between them. Germline CDR1 reads SGDLS; CDR2 reads YYNGEE. The CDR3 runs 16 residues. DNA of the CDR3: TGTGCCAGCAGCCCCCCTGTAAGTAGGGGGAATGAAAAACTGTTTTTT. It yields the protein CASSPPVSRGNEKLFF.

The genes are TRBV7-2 and TRBJ2-7, with D tentatively TRBD2 (6 bases). With 6 bases removed from V and 0 bases from J, the gap between germline ends came to 15 bases. CDR3 size: 15 residues. Germline V gene sequence: CDR1 SGHTA, CDR2 FQGNSA. The CDR3 sequence: CASRASVISSYEQYF. CDR3 nucleotides: TGTGCCAGCAGAGCTAGCGTAATAAGCTCCTACGAGCAGTACTTC. Combining the CDR3 with reference TRBV7-2 and TRBJ2-7 gives the whole variable domain GAGVSQSPSNKVTEKGKDVELRCDPISGHTALYWYRQSLGQGLEFLIYFQGNSAPDKSGLPSDRFSAERTGGSVSTLTIQRTQQEDSAVYLCASRASVISSYEQYFGPGTRLTVT.

This chain connects TRBV7-2 to TRBJ1-2, with unresolved D. This CDR3 region has 13 residues. In germline, CDR1 is SGHTA, CDR2 FQGNSA. Trimming cost V 0 bases and J 6 bases, with 8 bases left between them. CDR3 amino acids: CASSLAISDGYTF. The CDR3 bases are TGTGCCAGCAGCTTAGCTATCTCAGATGGCTACACCTTC.

J is TRBJ1-3 and V is TRBV5-4; possible D gene TRBD1, 6 bases. There are 16 residues in the CDR3. CDR1 is SGHNT, CDR2 YYREEE, per germline (reference sequence). Trimming took off 0 bases at V and 2 bases at J, with 12 bases between the two ends. The CDR3 loop is CASSLDRRTAGNTIYF. CDR3 in DNA: TGTGCCAGCAGCTTGGATAGGCGGACAGCTGGAAACACCATATATTTT.

This clone occurred a few times. This chain connects TRBV5-1 to TRBJ2-3; perhaps TRBD2 as D (5 bases). Germline lookup yields CDR1 SGHRS and CDR2 YFSETQ. The CDR3 covers 14 residues. The germline V and J ends were trimmed by 4 bases and 5 bases, with 14 bases remaining between them. DNA for the CDR3: TGCGCCAGCAGCCTTGACACCGGAGGAGATACGCAGTATTTT. This codes for CASSLDTGGDTQYF.

On this clone itself: At one boundary the junction diverges from the germline segment, which might be a read error. The rearrangement uses TRBV7-7 and TRBJ2-7, with D perhaps matching TRBD1 (5 bases). Germline V gene data show CDR1 as SSHAT and CDR2 as FNYEAQ (reference sequence). The CDR3 covers 14 residues. The CDR3 bases are TGTGCTAGCAGCTTAGGTGAAGGGGCCTACGAGCAGTACTTC. Amino acid sequence: CASSLGEGAYEQYF.

V and J are TRBV6-6 and TRBJ2-2; D is undetermined. V was trimmed by 6 bases and J by 1 base, leaving 9 bases between them. The CDR3 runs 14 residues. Germline assignment: CDR1 MNHNY and CDR2 SVGAGI (reference sequence). This chain's CDR3 is CASRGSLNTGELFF. In DNA, the CDR3 is TGTGCCAGCAGGGGCAGCCTGAACACCGGGGAGCTGTTTTTT.

This clone was counted a few times. This chain uses TRBV9 with TRBJ2-3; 12 bases line up with TRBD1. Germline V gene lookup returns CDR1 SGDLS and CDR2 YYNGEE. The V and J ends lost 4 bases and 6 bases, in that order; junction bases with no gene match: 9. The CDR3 covers 16 residues. Here the CDR3 reads CASSFRDRGRMDTQYF. The CDR3 DNA follows: TGTGCCAGCAGCTTTCGGGACAGGGGGCGCATGGATACGCAGTATTTT.

In this sample, this clone turned up a few times. This rearrangement joins TRBV28 to TRBJ2-1; the D gene is possibly TRBD2 (5 bases). The V gene's germline CDR1 is MDHEN and CDR2 SYDVKM. V gave up 1 base and J gave up 7 bases, with 23 bases separating them. The CDR3 has 18 residues. The CDR3 loop reads CASSLSRKNSDSKNEQFF. In nucleotides, the CDR3 is TGTGCCAGCAGTTTATCCCGGAAGAATTCGGACTCGAAAAATGAGCAGTTCTTC.

The genes are TRBV5-1 and TRBJ1-5; possibly TRBD1 for D (5 bases). Germline V gives CDR1 SGHRS, CDR2 YFSETQ. The CDR3 runs to 16 residues. The V gene lost 4 bases and the J gene lost 0 bases, with 14 bases spanning the gap. The CDR3 nucleotides are TGCGCCAGCAGCCTAGGCGGGACCGATAGCAATCAGCCCCAGCATTTT. This gives the protein CASSLGGTDSNQPQHF.

This clone was counted between two and nine times. This sequence joins TRBV7-2 and TRBJ1-1; no definite D call. Germline V lookup: CDR1 SGHTA, CDR2 FQGNSA. Trimming took 5 bases from V and 5 from J, leaving 9 bases between them. The CDR3 is 12 residues long. In DNA form, the CDR3 reads TGTGCCAGCAGCCGGACGGGGACTGAAGCTTTCTTT. Its translation: CASSRTGTEAFF.

The V gene is TRBV14, the J gene TRBJ2-1, with TRBD1 matching 7 bases. Germline loops: CDR1 SGHDN, CDR2 FVKESK. V lost 4 bases, J lost 3 bases, and 6 bases stayed unmatched. The CDR3 totals 15 residues. This CDR3 is CASSRRQGSYNEQFF. The CDR3 DNA reads as TGTGCCAGCAGCCGCCGACAGGGAAGCTACAATGAGCAGTTCTTC.

The V and J genes are TRBV11-2 and TRBJ2-1, with 7 bases matching TRBD1. Germline lookup yields CDR1 SGHAT and CDR2 FQNNGV. V shed 1 base, J shed 7 bases, and the junction held 10 bases outside the gene matches. CDR3 length: 16 amino acids. Here the CDR3 DNA reads TGTGCCAGCAGCTTAGGTCCGACAGGGTATAGGAATGAGCAGTTCTTC. Its translation is CASSLGPTGYRNEQFF.

This clone was detected a few times. V and J are TRBV29-1 and TRBJ1-1, with a possible D match to TRBD1 (5 bases). This CDR3 is 15 amino acids long. CDR1 is SQVTM and CDR2 is ANQGSEA in the germline V gene. V lost 4 bases and J lost 0, with 15 bases in between. CDR3 residues: CSVGGTEPMNTEAFF. The CDR3 DNA is TGCAGCGTTGGAGGGACTGAGCCTATGAACACTGAAGCTTTCTTT.

The rearrangement joins TRBV29-1 to TRBJ1-5; tentative D call: TRBD1 (6 bases). Germline V gives CDR1 SQVTM, CDR2 ANQGSEA. Trimming removed 4 bases at V and 2 bases at J, with 9 bases between. This CDR3 has 13 residues. The DNA of the CDR3 is TGCAGCGTTGCAGGGGTCGGCAATCAGCCCCAGCATTTT. Its protein is CSVAGVGNQPQHF.

This clone was detected only a few times. J is TRBJ2-1 and V is TRBV5-1; 7 nucleotides line up with TRBD1. Trimming cost V 1 base and J 6 bases; bases outside gene matches: 13. Looked up from germline, CDR1 is SGHRS and CDR2 is YFSETQ. This CDR3 is built from 17 residues. CDR3 bases: TGCGCCAGCAGCTTGCCCCTAGGAACAGGGGCCGCCAATGAGCAGTTCTTC. As protein: CASSLPLGTGAANEQFF.

There are a few counts of this clone. This chain uses TRBV28 with TRBJ2-7; D perhaps matches TRBD2 (6 bases). The CDR3 loop spans 15 amino acids. CDR1 is MDHEN, CDR2 SYDVKM, per germline. V gave up 4 bases and J gave up 6 bases, with 19 bases separating them. In DNA, the CDR3 is TGTGCCAGCAGTTCCGGGGGACCCTCACGGGGCGAGCAGTACTTC. Its protein product is CASSSGGPSRGEQYF.

This clone turned up a few times. The V call is TRBV11-2, the J call TRBJ1-1, with D possibly matching TRBD1 (5 bases). The V gene lost 4 bases and the J gene lost 5 bases, with 11 bases spanning the gap. The CDR3 extends over 13 amino acids. Germline loops: CDR1 SGHAT, CDR2 FQNNGV. CDR3 DNA: TGTGCCAGCAGCTCGGGGGAGGCGACTGAAGCTTTCTTT. It translates to CASSSGEATEAFF. Full variable domain (outside the CDR3, taken from reference TRBV11-2 and TRBJ1-1): EAGVAQSPRYKIIEKRQSVAFWCNPISGHATLYWYQQILGQGPKLLIQFQNNGVVDDSQLPKDRFSAERLKGVDSTLKIQPAKLEDSAVYLCASSSGEATEAFFGQGTRLTVV.

This clone was picked up a small number of times. The CDR3 coding sequence is TGTGCCAGCAGCTTCCAGGGTCGACGAAATCAGCCCCAGCATTTT. It codes for CASSFQGRRNQPQHF. The genes are TRBV5-6 and TRBJ1-5; possibly TRBD1 for D (5 bases). The V end lost 2 bases, the J end lost 4 bases, and 13 bases lay between the germline ends. This CDR3 region has 15 residues. Germline CDR1 reads SGHDT; CDR2 reads YYEEEE.

The chain links TRBV4-3 to TRBJ2-5; a weak D match, TRBD1 (7 bases). The CDR3 covers 14 residues. The V gene's germline CDR1 is LGHNA and CDR2 YSLEER. Trimming shortened V by 1 base and J by 5 bases, and 11 bases separated the two germline ends. The CDR3 region is CASSQGQGGETQYF. The CDR3, as DNA: TGCGCCAGCAGCCAAGGACAGGGAGGTGAGACCCAGTACTTC.

The genes are TRBV18 and TRBJ2-1; 8 bases match TRBD2. The CDR3 loop spans 15 amino acids. The V segment lost 3 bases and the J segment 7 bases; nucleotides outside the gene matches: 8. The germline gives CDR1 KGHSH, CDR2 LQKENI. The CDR3 loop is CASSPHGGAGNEQFF. Written as DNA, the CDR3 is TGTGCCAGCTCACCCCACGGGGGGGCCGGGAATGAGCAGTTCTTC. The whole variable domain, filled in from reference TRBV18 and TRBJ2-1, reads NAGVMQNPRHLVRRRGQEARLRCSPMKGHSHVYWYRQLPEEGLKFMVYLQKENIIDESGMPKERFSAEFPKEGPSILRIQQVVRGDSAAYFCASSPHGGAGNEQFFGPGTRLTVL.

V is TRBV28 and J is TRBJ1-2; tentative D call: TRBD1 (6 bases). The CDR3 has 13 residues. The germline gives CDR1 MDHEN, CDR2 SYDVKM. The CDR3 sequence is CASRRGANYGYTF. CDR3 bases: TGTGCTTCCCGCAGGGGAGCTAACTATGGCTACACCTTC.